This passage covers 28 T cell receptor beta chains from one sample sequenced in a study of vaccination effects on CD4 cells after COVID-19 (dated by TCRdb to between 2021 and 2022). No antigens are known for them. The library was built by means of the immunoSEQ multiplex PCR assay. TCRdb re-hosts the immuneACCESS table, in-frame sequences only. Its copies lack some clones; in the studies checked, an unresolved V gene accounts for under half of them, and the cause for the rest is not known. The sample records tens of thousands of clones, roughly three quarters of which are singletons. Clones ranked in the top ten supply 2.5% to 3.5% of the sample. To identify antigen-specific CD4+ T cell clonotypes by their expansion, the ViraFEST assay first stimulated PBMC with viral peptide pools and then applied TCR sequencing. After less than 13 days of culture, CD4+ T cells were isolated with the EasySep CD4+ T cell isolation kit. Healthy vaccine recipients had no prior SARS-CoV-2 infection, confirmed by negative nucleocapsid antibodies before and after vaccination.

This material consisted of CD4+ T cells from PBMCs cultured with HCoV-NL63 spike peptides, taken before COVID-19 vaccination. According to the study, the label for this sample's cell subset or site signals: HCoV-NL63 spike overlapping peptide pool stimulation. These receptors were taken from a human donor who received a COVID-19 vaccine.

The rearrangement links TRBV11-2 to TRBJ1-1; D gene ambiguous. CDR3 length: 15 amino acids. V was pared by 2 bases and J by 7 bases, with 17 bases between. Looked up from germline, CDR1 is SGHAT and CDR2 is FQNNGV. CDR3: CASSLLPTEYYEAFF. The CDR3 region has the DNA TGTGCCAGCAGCTTACTCCCCACGGAGTACTATGAAGCTTTCTTT.

The rearrangement joins TRBV9 to TRBJ2-3, with no clear D. The CDR3 contains 14 residues. Between the trimmed V and J ends, which lost 3 bases and 4 bases, there was a span of 12 bases. Germline CDR1 SGDLS, CDR2 YYNGEE. This CDR3 is CASSAALLPDTQYF. CDR3 coding DNA: TGTGCCAGCAGCGCCGCTCTTCTCCCAGATACGCAGTATTTT.

The chain couples TRBV7-8 to TRBJ1-5; possible D gene TRBD1, 6 bases. V lost 1 base and J 6 bases, leaving 10 bases between the germline ends. There are 14 residues in the CDR3. The germline CDR1 and CDR2 sequences are SGHVS and FQNEAQ. The CDR3 region is CASSLGQGSQPQHF. The DNA for the CDR3 is TGTGCCAGCAGCTTAGGCCAGGGGAGTCAGCCCCAGCATTTT.

The chain employs TRBV28 and TRBJ1-2; the D gene is possibly TRBD1 (5 bases). The CDR3 spans 13 residues. V lost 6 bases to trimming and J lost 3 bases, with 11 bases between them. In germline, CDR1 is MDHEN, CDR2 SYDVKM. CDR3 sequence reads: CASRTGRDYGYTF. In DNA, the CDR3 is TGTGCCAGCAGAACAGGACGGGACTATGGCTACACCTTC.

This chain uses TRBV5-6 with TRBJ2-4; D is unclear. Trimming shortened V by 0 bases and J by 0 bases, and 4 bases separated the two germline ends. CDR3 size: 14 residues. Germline loops: CDR1 SGHDT, CDR2 YYEEEE. The CDR3 bases are TGTGCCAGCAGCTTGGGAGTAGCCAAAAACATTCAGTACTTC. It yields the protein CASSLGVAKNIQYF.

The chain carries TRBV5-6 and TRBJ1-5; D is uncertain. The CDR3 consists of 14 residues. Trimming pared 1 base from V and 6 bases from J, leaving 11 bases between. Germline CDR1 reads SGHDT; CDR2 reads YYEEEE. CDR3 sequence: CASSLYNIGQPQHF. Written as DNA, the CDR3 is TGTGCCAGCAGCTTGTATAATATAGGTCAGCCCCAGCATTTT. Variable domain in full (rest from reference TRBV5-6 and TRBJ1-5): DAGVTQSPTHLIKTRGQQVTLRCSPKSGHDTVSWYQQALGQGPQFIFQYYEEEERQRGNFPDRFSGHQFPNYSSELNVNALLLGDSALYLCASSLYNIGQPQHFGDGTRLSIL.

This clone has a single count. V and J are TRBV9 and TRBJ2-2; D is ambiguous. Trimming removed 3 bases from V and 5 bases from J, with 8 bases in between. Germline V gene data show CDR1 as SGDLS and CDR2 as YYNGEE. The CDR3 loop spans 13 amino acids. CDR3 region: CASSETFTGELFF. In DNA, the CDR3 is TGTGCCAGCAGCGAGACATTTACCGGGGAGCTGTTTTTT.

The chain links TRBV5-4 to TRBJ2-2; D gene uncertain. Germline lookup yields CDR1 SGHNT and CDR2 YYREEE (reference sequence). Trimming shortened V by 0 bases and J by 5 bases, and 5 bases separated the two germline ends. The CDR3 has 13 residues. The DNA for the CDR3 is TGTGCCAGCAGCTTGGGGGGAACCGGGGAGCTGTTTTTT. Translation: CASSLGGTGELFF.

This clone has only one observation. The same CDR3 can be traced to other DNA sequences in this sample. The chain combines TRBV19 with TRBJ1-5; D unresolved. CDR1 is LNHDA, CDR2 SQIVND, per germline (reference sequence). Trimming took off 3 bases at V and 0 bases at J, with 9 bases between the two ends. This CDR3 has 15 residues. This CDR3 is CASSISVISNQPQHF. CDR3 DNA sequence: TGTGCCAGTAGTATTTCGGTGATTAGCAATCAGCCCCAGCATTTT.

This chain links TRBV19 with TRBJ2-1; 8 bases agree with TRBD1. The V gene end was trimmed by 3 bases and the J gene end by 5 bases; junction bases not matched to a gene: 6. The CDR3 totals 15 residues. Germline V CDR1 and CDR2: LNHDA, SQIVND (reference sequence). The CDR3 region is CASSIIGQGHNEQFF. For the CDR3, the DNA is TGTGCCAGTAGTATCATCGGACAGGGCCACAATGAGCAGTTCTTC.

This clone was observed a handful of times. The chain links TRBV7-9 to TRBJ2-7; TRBD1 matches at 9 bases. From germline, CDR1 is SEHNR and CDR2 FQNEAQ (reference sequence). The CDR3 is 14 residues long. V lost 5 bases, J lost 1 base, and 3 bases stayed unmatched. In nucleotides, the CDR3 is TGTGCCAGCAGCCTGACAGGGGGGTCCTACGAGCAGTACGTC. Amino acid sequence: CASSLTGGSYEQYV.

The chain has TRBV11-2 and TRBJ1-1; D may be TRBD1 (5 bases). The length of the CDR3 is 15 residues. V was pared by 4 bases and J by 1 base, with 13 bases between. CDR1 and CDR2 (germline): SGHAT, FQNNGV. CDR3 amino acids: CASSSRQSPNTEAFF. CDR3 DNA: TGTGCCAGCAGCTCCCGACAGAGCCCGAACACTGAAGCTTTCTTT.

This rearrangement joins TRBV24-1 to TRBJ2-5; possible D gene TRBD2, 6 bases. This CDR3 contains 16 residues. Looked up from germline, CDR1 is KGHDR and CDR2 is SFDVKD. Trimming took off 3 bases at V and 2 bases at J, with 15 bases between the two ends. The CDR3: CATSDRTGTAQETQYF. The CDR3 nucleotides are TGTGCCACCAGTGATCGGACGGGGACTGCACAAGAGACCCAGTACTTC.

This clone appeared a single time. CDR3 sequence reads: CATSDFRGTDTQYF. CDR3 nucleotides: TGTGCCACCAGTGATTTCCGGGGGACAGATACGCAGTATTTT. This chain connects TRBV24-1 to TRBJ2-3, with D tentatively TRBD2 (6 bases). The CDR3 length is 14 residues. In germline, CDR1 is KGHDR, CDR2 SFDVKD. Trimming cost V 1 base and J 3 bases, with 7 bases left between them.

The V gene is TRBV6-1, the J gene TRBJ1-1; D unresolved. The V and J ends lost 1 base and 4 bases respectively, with 7 bases between them. CDR3 size: 13 residues. CDR1 MNHNS and CDR2 SASEGT come from the germline V gene. CDR3 bases: TGTGCCAGCAGTGAAGGGCGGGTCACTGAAGCTTTCTTT. This gives the protein CASSEGRVTEAFF.

This clone appeared a single time. The V gene is TRBV12-5, the J gene TRBJ2-1; no clear D. The V end was cut by 0 bases, the J end by 7 bases, with 10 bases between. The length of the CDR3 is 14 residues. Germline V gene lookup returns CDR1 LGHNT and CDR2 FRNRAP. CDR3: CASGLVPLSNEQFF. Here the CDR3 DNA reads TGTGCTAGTGGTTTGGTACCCCTTTCGAATGAGCAGTTCTTC.

J is TRBJ1-2 and V is TRBV6-2 or TRBV6-3; D call uncertain. V gave up 5 bases and J gave up 9 bases, with 19 bases separating them. The CDR3 has 14 amino acids. In germline, CDR1 is MNHEY, CDR2 SVGEGT. The CDR3: CASSPLGEVGSYTF. CDR3 nucleotides: TGTGCCAGCAGTCCCTTAGGCGAGGTCGGGAGCTACACCTTC.

This clone was counted once. The rearrangement uses TRBV6-6 and TRBJ2-3, with 7 bases identical to TRBD2. Germline values: CDR1 MNHNY, CDR2 SVGAGI (reference sequence). This CDR3 region has 14 residues. The V segment lost 6 bases and the J segment 2 bases; nucleotides outside the gene matches: 5. The CDR3, as DNA: TGTGCCAGCAGGGATCTAGCGGCCACAGATACGCAGTATTTT. It encodes CASRDLAATDTQYF.

This chain joins TRBV9 and TRBJ2-3; either TRBD1 or TRBD2 may supply D (5 bases each). This CDR3 spans 16 amino acids. Germline lookup yields CDR1 SGDLS and CDR2 YYNGEE. V shed 4 bases and J shed 2 bases, with 17 bases lying between them. CDR3 sequence: CASSMPGTSSTDTQYF. Written as DNA, the CDR3 is TGTGCCAGCAGCATGCCGGGGACCTCCTCCACAGATACGCAGTATTTT.

The J gene is TRBJ2-1, the V gene TRBV10-1, with TRBD1 matching over 8 bases. From germline, CDR1 is WNHNN and CDR2 SYGVQD (reference sequence). With V trimmed by 7 bases and J by 10 bases, 9 bases remained unmatched. The CDR3 has 13 residues. CDR3 sequence (DNA): TGCGCCAGCAAAGGACAGGGTAGAGGGGAGCAGTTCTTC. Its translation is CASKGQGRGEQFF.

The chain links TRBV18 to TRBJ1-6; D remains ambiguous. Trimming left V 5 bases short and J 8 bases short, with 10 bases between. The CDR3 is made up of 13 amino acids. From germline, CDR1 is KGHSH and CDR2 LQKENI. DNA of the CDR3: TGTGCCAGCTCATCCGCCCCTCATTCACCCCTCCACTTT. The encoded protein is CASSSAPHSPLHF.

This clone was found a few times. The genes are TRBV10-2 and TRBJ1-3; unclear D gene. CDR3 length: 13 amino acids. CDR1 WSHSY and CDR2 SAAADI come from the germline V gene. With 4 bases removed from V and 9 bases from J, the gap between germline ends came to 13 bases. CDR3 DNA: TGCGCCAGCAGTGTTCCGGGAGGGTCCACCATATATTTT. It is translated as CASSVPGGSTIYF.

J is TRBJ1-2 and V is TRBV7-9, with D perhaps matching TRBD1 (6 bases). Germline lookup yields CDR1 SEHNR and CDR2 FQNEAQ (reference sequence). The CDR3 runs 15 residues. V dropped 6 bases and J dropped 2 bases, with 16 bases sitting between them. The CDR3 DNA reads TGTGCCAGCAGTTCAACGTGGGGGCCCAACTATGGCTACACCTTC. As protein: CASSSTWGPNYGYTF.

The rearrangement links TRBV5-1 to TRBJ2-2; D may be TRBD1 (5 bases). Trimming shortened V by 0 bases and J by 1 base, and 19 bases separated the two germline ends. Germline assignment: CDR1 SGHRS and CDR2 YFSETQ. There are 19 residues in the CDR3. The CDR3 DNA reads as TGCGCCAGCAGCTTGGCCGGGCAGGGATCACGACGGAACACCGGGGAGCTGTTTTTT. As protein: CASSLAGQGSRRNTGELFF.

This chain joins TRBV5-1 and TRBJ1-4; perhaps TRBD1 as D (5 bases). Germline values: CDR1 SGHRS, CDR2 YFSETQ. This CDR3 is 15 amino acids long. V shed 7 bases and J shed 3 bases, with 16 bases lying between them. DNA of the CDR3: TGCGCCAGCTTGAGACAGCCGGGGTCTAATGAAAAACTGTTTTTT. Translating gives CASLRQPGSNEKLFF.

The chain recombines TRBV5-4 with TRBJ2-3, with 7 nucleotides matching TRBD2. CDR1 is SGHNT and CDR2 is YYREEE in the germline V gene (reference sequence). The V segment lost 1 base and the J segment 2 bases; nucleotides outside the gene matches: 4. The CDR3 sequence is 15 residues long. The CDR3 coding sequence is TGTGCCAGCAGCTTGCCCAGCGGGACCACAGATACGCAGTATTTT. This translates into CASSLPSGTTDTQYF.

The CDR3 loop reads CASSVEGTGRTGELFF. CDR3 DNA: TGTGCCAGCAGTGTCGAAGGGACAGGGCGCACCGGGGAGCTGTTTTTT. The J gene is TRBJ2-2, the V gene TRBV6-6, with 9 bases that match TRBD1. The CDR3 contains 16 residues. The V segment lost 5 bases and the J segment 4 bases; nucleotides outside the gene matches: 8. Germline-derived CDR1 and CDR2 are MNHNY and SVGAGI (reference sequence).

J is TRBJ1-2 and V is TRBV4-3; D may be TRBD1 (6 bases). Germline CDR1 is LGHNA and CDR2 is YSLEER. The CDR3 is 15 residues long. Trimming cost V 3 bases and J 8 bases, with 19 bases left between them. CDR3 sequence (DNA): TGCGCCAGCAGCCAGTCATTGGGGGGCGCGGGCGGCTACACCTTC. Translated, it gives CASSQSLGGAGGYTF.